This T cell receptor beta chain came from a study of blood T cell repertoires in COVID-19. Study-wide background: The United States, Italy and Spain were the sources of the acute and convalescent COVID-19 samples.

Measured with immunoSEQ multiplex PCR; TCRdb has only the in-frame clones, and not every one. Counted here are fewer than 250,000 clones, 86% occurring once; the ten biggest clones make up roughly 5.2%. One Seattle source followed patients from active infection through their disease course. Germline values: CDR1 GTSNPN, CDR2 SVGIG (reference sequence). This CDR3 is built from 13 residues. V lost 3 bases and J lost 9; bases outside the gene matches: 2. The origin of this receptor is an elderly woman with COVID-19, enrolled during active disease. The specimen was peripheral blood. The rearrangement joins TRBV30 to TRBJ1-6, with 10 bases fitting TRBD1. CDR3 nucleotide sequence: TGTGCCTGGAGACGGACAGGGGGTTCACCCCTCCACTTT. Residues: CAWRRTGGSPLHF.